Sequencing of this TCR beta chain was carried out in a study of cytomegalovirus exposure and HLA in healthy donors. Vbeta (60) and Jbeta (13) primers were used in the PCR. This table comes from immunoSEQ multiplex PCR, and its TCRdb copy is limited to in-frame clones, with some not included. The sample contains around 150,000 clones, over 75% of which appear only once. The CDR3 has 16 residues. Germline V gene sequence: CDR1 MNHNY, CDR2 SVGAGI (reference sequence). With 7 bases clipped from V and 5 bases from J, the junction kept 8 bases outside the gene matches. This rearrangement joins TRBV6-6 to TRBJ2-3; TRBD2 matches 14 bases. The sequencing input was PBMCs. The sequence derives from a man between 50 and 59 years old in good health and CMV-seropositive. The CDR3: CASIRRLAGGQDTQYF. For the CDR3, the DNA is TGTGCCAGCATTAGAAGACTAGCGGGGGGGCAAGATACGCAGTATTTT.